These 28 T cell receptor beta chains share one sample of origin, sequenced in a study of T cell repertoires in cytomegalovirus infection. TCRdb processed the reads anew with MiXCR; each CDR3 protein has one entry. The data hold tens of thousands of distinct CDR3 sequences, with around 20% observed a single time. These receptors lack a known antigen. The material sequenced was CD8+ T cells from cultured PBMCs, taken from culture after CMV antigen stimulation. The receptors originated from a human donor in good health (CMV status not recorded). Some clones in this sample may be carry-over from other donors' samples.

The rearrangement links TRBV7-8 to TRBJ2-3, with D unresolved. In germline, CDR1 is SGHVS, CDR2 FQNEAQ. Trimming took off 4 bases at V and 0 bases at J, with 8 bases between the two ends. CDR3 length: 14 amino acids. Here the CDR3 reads CASSSAGSTDTQYF. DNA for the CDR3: TGTGCCAGCAGCTCCGCAGGAAGCACAGATACGCAGTATTTT.

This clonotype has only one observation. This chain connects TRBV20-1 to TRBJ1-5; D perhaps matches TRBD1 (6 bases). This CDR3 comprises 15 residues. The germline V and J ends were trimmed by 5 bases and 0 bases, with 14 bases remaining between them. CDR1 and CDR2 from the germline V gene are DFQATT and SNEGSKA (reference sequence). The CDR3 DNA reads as TGCAGTGCTCCAAGACTGGACAGTAGCAATCAGCCCCAGCATTTT. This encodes CSAPRLDSSNQPQHF.

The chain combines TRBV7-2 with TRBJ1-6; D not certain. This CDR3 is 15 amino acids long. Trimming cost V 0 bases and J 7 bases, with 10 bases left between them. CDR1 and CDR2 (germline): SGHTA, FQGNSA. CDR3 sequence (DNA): TGTGCCAGCAGCTTAGCTCTGGTCACGAATTCACCCCTCCACTTT. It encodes CASSLALVTNSPLHF.

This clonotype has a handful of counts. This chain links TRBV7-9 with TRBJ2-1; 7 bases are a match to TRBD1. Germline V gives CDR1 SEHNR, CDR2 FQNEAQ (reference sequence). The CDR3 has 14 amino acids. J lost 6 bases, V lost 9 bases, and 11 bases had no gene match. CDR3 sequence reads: CASTQGKKGNEQFF. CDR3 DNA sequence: TGTGCCAGTACACAGGGGAAGAAGGGCAATGAGCAGTTCTTC.

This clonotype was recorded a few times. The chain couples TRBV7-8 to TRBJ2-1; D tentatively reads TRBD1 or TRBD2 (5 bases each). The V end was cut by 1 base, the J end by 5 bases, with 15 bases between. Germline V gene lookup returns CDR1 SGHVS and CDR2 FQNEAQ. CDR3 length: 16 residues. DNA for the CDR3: TGTGCCAGCAGCTTAGACAGGACTCCTAACCACAATGAGCAGTTCTTC. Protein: CASSLDRTPNHNEQFF.

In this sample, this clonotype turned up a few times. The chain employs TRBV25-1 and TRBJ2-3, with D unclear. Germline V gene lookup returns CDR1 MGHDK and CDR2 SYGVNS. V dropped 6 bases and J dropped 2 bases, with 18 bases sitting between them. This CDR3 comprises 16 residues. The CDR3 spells CASSLNVAVDTDTQYF. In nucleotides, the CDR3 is TGTGCCAGCAGCTTAAATGTGGCAGTCGACACAGATACGCAGTATTTT. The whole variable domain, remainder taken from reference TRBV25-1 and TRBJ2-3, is EADIYQTPRYLVIGTGKKITLECSQTMGHDKMYWYQQDPGMELHLIHYSYGVNSTEKGDLSSESTVSRIRTEHFPLTLESARPSHTSQYLCASSLNVAVDTDTQYFGPGTRLTVL.

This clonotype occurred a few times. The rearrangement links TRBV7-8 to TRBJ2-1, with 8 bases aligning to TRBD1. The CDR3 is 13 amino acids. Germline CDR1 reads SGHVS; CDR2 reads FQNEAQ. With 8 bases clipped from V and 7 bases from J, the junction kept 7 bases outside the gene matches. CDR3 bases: TGTGCCAGCTGGGACAGGAACCTAAATGAGCAGTTCTTC. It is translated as CASWDRNLNEQFF.

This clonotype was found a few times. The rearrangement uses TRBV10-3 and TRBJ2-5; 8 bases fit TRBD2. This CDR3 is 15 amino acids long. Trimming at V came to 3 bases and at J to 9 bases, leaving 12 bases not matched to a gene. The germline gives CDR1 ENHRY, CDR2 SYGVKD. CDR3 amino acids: CAISEPYGGERAQYF. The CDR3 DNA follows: TGTGCCATCAGTGAACCCTACGGGGGGGAGAGAGCCCAGTACTTC.

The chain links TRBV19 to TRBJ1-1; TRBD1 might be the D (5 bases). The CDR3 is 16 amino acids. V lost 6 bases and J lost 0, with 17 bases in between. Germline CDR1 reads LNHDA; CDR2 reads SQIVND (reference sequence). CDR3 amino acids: CASRPGPPGLNTEAFF. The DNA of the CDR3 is TGTGCCAGTAGACCGGGACCTCCGGGGCTGAACACTGAAGCTTTCTTT.

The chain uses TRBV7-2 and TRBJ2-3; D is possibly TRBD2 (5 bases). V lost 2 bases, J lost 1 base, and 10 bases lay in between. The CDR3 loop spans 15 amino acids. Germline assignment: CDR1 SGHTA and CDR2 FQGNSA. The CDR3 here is CASSLLAGRTDTQYF. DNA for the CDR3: TGTGCCAGCAGCTTATTGGCGGGTCGCACAGATACGCAGTATTTT.

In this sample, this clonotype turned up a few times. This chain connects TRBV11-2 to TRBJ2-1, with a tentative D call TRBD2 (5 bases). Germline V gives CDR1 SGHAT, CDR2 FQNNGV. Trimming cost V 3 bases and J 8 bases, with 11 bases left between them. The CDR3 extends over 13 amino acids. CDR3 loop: CASSLTPGDEQFF. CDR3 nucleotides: TGTGCCAGCAGCTTGACCCCCGGGGATGAGCAGTTCTTC.

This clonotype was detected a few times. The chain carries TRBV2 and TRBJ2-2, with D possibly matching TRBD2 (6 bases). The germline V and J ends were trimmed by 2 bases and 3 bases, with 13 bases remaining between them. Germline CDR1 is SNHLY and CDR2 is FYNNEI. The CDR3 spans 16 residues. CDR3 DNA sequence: TGTGCCAGCAGTGAATGGGCGGGGTCAGACACCGGGGAGCTGTTTTTT. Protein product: CASSEWAGSDTGELFF.

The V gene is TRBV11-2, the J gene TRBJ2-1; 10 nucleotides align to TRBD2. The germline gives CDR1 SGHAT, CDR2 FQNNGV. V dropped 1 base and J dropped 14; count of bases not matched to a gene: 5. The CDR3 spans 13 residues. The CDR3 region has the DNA TGTGCCAGCAGCTTAGGTCTAGCGGGAGAAAAGTTCTTC. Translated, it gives CASSLGLAGEKFF.

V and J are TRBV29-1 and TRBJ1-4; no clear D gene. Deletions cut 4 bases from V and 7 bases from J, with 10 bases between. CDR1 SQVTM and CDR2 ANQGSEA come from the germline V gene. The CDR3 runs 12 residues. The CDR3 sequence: CSVGRAGEKLFF. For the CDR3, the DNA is TGCAGCGTTGGGAGGGCGGGTGAAAAACTGTTTTTT.

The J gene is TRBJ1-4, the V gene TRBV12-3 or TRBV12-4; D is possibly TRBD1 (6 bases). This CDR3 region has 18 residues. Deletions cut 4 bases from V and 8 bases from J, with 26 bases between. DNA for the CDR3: TGTGCCAGCAGTTCAGCAGGGGTGGGCCTGATGGAAAAGGAAAAACTGTTTTTT. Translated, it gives CASSSAGVGLMEKEKLFF.

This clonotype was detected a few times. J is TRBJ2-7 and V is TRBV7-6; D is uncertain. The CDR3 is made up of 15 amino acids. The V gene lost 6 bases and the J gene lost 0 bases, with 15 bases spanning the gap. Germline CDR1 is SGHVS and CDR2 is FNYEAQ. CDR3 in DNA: TGTGCCAGCAGTATAGACCCCGCTTCCTCCTACGAGCAGTACTTC. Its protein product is CASSIDPASSYEQYF.

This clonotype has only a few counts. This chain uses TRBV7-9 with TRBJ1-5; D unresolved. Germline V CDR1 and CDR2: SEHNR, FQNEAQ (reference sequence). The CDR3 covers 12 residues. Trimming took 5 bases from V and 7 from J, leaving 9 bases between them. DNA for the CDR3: TGTGCCAGCAGCACGGGGAGCCAGCCCCAGCATTTT. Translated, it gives CASSTGSQPQHF.

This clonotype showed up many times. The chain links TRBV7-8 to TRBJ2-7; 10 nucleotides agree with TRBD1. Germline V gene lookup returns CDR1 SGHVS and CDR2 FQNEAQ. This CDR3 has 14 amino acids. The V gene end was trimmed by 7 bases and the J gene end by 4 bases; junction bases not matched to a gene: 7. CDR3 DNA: TGTGCCAGCATGTCCCGGGACAGGGGATACGAGCAGTACTTC. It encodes CASMSRDRGYEQYF.

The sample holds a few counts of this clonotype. CDR3 loop: CASSSSFAALVLDEQFF. The CDR3, as DNA: TGTGCCAGCAGCTCTTCCTTTGCAGCGCTCGTCCTCGATGAGCAGTTCTTC. The chain couples TRBV7-9 to TRBJ2-1; D gene uncertain. The V end lost 4 bases, the J end lost 8 bases, and 24 bases lay between the germline ends. In germline, CDR1 is SEHNR, CDR2 FQNEAQ (reference sequence). The CDR3 runs to 17 residues.

CDR3 in amino acids: CASSPEAVLDEKLFF. The CDR3 coding sequence is TGTGCCAGCAGCCCGGAGGCGGTATTGGATGAAAAACTGTTTTTT. This sequence joins TRBV7-9 and TRBJ1-4; D is ambiguous. CDR1 is SEHNR and CDR2 is FQNEAQ in the germline V gene (reference sequence). Trimming left V 5 bases short and J 6 bases short, with 16 bases between. The CDR3 has 15 amino acids.

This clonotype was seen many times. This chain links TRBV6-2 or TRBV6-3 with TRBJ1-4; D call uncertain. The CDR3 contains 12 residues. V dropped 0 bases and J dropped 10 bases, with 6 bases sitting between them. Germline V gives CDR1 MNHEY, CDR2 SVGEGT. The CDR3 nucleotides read TGTGCCAGCAGTTACTCGTCGGGAAAACTGTTTTTT. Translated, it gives CASSYSSGKLFF.

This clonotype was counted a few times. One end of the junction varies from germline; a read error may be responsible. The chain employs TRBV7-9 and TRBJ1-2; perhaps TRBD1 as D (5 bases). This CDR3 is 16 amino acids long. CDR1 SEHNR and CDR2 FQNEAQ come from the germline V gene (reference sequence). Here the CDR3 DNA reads TGTGCCAGCAGCGACACGGCGAAGAGGGGAGACTACGGCTACACCTTC. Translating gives CASSDTAKRGDYGYTF.

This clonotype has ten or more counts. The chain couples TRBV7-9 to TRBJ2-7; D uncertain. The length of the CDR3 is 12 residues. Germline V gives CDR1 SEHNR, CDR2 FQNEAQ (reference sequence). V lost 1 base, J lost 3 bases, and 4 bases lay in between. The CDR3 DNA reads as TGTGCCAGCAGCTTAGGGGACTACGAGCAGTACTTC. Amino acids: CASSLGDYEQYF.

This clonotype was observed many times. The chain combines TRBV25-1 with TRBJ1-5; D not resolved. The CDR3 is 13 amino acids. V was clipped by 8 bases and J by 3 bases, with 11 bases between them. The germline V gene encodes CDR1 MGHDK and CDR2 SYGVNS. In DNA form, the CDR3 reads TGTGCCAGCGCAGGAGGGCCCAATCAGCCCCAGCATTTT. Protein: CASAGGPNQPQHF.

DNA for the CDR3: TGTGCCAGCAGCTTAGATCAGGGTACGAATCAGCCCCAGCATTTT. Encoded protein: CASSLDQGTNQPQHF. The chain employs TRBV7-8 and TRBJ1-5; a weak D match, TRBD1 (5 bases). V was cut by 1 base and J by 4 bases, with 11 bases left in between. The CDR3 contains 15 residues. Looked up from germline, CDR1 is SGHVS and CDR2 is FQNEAQ.

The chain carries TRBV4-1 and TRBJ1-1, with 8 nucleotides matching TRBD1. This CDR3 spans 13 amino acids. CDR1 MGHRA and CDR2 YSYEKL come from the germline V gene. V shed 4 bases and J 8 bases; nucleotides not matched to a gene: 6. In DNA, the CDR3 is TGCGCCAGCAGCCGCCCAGGGGGCGCGGAAGCTTTCTTT. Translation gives CASSRPGGAEAFF.

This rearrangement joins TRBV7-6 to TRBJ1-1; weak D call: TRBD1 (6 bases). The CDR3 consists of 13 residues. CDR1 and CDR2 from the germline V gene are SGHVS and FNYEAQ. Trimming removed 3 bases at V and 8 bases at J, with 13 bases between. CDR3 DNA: TGTGCCAGCAGCTTGTCCGCAGGGGAGGAAGCTTTCTTT. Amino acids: CASSLSAGEEAFF. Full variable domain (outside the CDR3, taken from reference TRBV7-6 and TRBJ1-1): GAGVSQSPRYKVTKRGQDVALRCDPISGHVSLYWYRQALGQGPEFLTYFNYEAQQDKSGLPNDRFSAERPEGSISTLTIQRTEQRDSAMYRCASSLSAGEEAFFGQGTRLTVV.

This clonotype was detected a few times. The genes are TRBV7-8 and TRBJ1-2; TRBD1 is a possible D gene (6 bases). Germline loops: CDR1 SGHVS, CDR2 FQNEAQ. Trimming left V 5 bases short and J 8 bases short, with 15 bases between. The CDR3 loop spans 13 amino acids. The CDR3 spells CASSARAGVGYTF. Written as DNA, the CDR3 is TGTGCCAGCAGCGCACGAGCAGGGGTCGGCTACACCTTC.